The T cell receptor beta chain under discussion was sequenced for a study of T-cell memory formation after mild COVID-19. Study at large: TCR clusters were mostly donor specific.

V was clipped by 3 bases and J by 1 base, with 10 bases between them. The CDR3 loop spans 14 amino acids. TCRdb itself ran the 5' RACE reads through MiXCR, one entry per CDR3 protein. The sample carries approximately 430,000 distinct CDR3 sequences, less than 25% recorded once. This clonotype was seen a few times. Its antigen is not identified. Study observations and caveats: Certain responding clones were present in pre-infection memory, suggesting participation of cross-reactive memory. Whereas later expanders leaned CD4+, clones contracting day 15 to 85 showed a balanced CD4/CD8 makeup. Clones which contracted sat mainly in CM and EM if CD4+, and in EMRA if CD8+.

This TCR derives from an adult woman who had mild COVID-19 (a few samples of this study predate the infection). Cell type and time point are not known. Sample: PBMCs or a T cell subset sorted from them (not recorded which). The chain carries TRBV12-3 or TRBV12-4 and TRBJ2-7; perhaps TRBD2 as D (7 bases). DNA of the CDR3: TGTGCCAGCAGTTTCGGGGGGCCATCCTACGAGCAGTACTTC. It specifies CASSFGGPSYEQYF.